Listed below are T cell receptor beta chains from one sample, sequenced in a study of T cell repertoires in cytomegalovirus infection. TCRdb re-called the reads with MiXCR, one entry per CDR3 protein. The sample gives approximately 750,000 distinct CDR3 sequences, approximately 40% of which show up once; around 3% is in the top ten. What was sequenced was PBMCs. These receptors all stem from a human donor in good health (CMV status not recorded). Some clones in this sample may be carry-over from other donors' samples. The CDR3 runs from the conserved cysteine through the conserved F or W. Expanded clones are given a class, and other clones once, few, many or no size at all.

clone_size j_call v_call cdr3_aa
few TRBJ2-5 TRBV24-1 CATSDGAGQETQYF
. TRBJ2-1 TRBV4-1 CASSHEFEKDRVGSEQFF
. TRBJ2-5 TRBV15 CATSRPEGGDFQETQYF
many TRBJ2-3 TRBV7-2 CAWGTDTQYF
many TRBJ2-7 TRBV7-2 CASSTTDFYRGLPYEQYF
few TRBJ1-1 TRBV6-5 CASFGAWGDTEAFF
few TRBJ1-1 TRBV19 CASSIVHREATEAFF
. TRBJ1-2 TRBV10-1 CASSRRDSEDIYGYTF
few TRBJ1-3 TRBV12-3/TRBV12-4 CASSFFPGTSGNTIYF
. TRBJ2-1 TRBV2 CASRYSYNEQFF